This T cell receptor (beta chain) was recorded in a study of breast tumors, draining lymph nodes, adjacent tissues (dated by TCRdb to 2016 to 2017). Some background on the complete study: Breast cancer patients provided tumor, adjacent nontumor tissue and axillary lymph nodes, and the study compared the TCR beta repertoires across these three sources. The study aimed to assess the relationships and possible T-cell exchange between tumor, surrounding tissue and draining lymph node repertoires in human breast cancer.

Instrument on record: Illumina HiSeq 2000. Multiplex PCR amplification was used to build the TCR beta chain libraries. High-throughput sequencing was used to analyze the amplified TCR beta chain products. TCRdb cleaned the public reads at Q25 with fastp, built clones with MiXCR and kept in-frame beta chains. For every CDR3 protein sequence, its rows merge into one entry that carries the most common genes and DNA. The sample has some 150,000 distinct CDR3 sequences on record, 20% to 25% of them singletons. The ten largest clones capture roughly 2.8% of the sample. The full study reports these points: The conclusion that tumor T cells originate in lymph nodes was presented as consistent with a hypothesis rather than as directly demonstrated. The data were considered consistent with most tumor T cells being derived from the lymph node and subsequently expanding within tumor tissue. In luminal-like breast cancer, tumor and nontumor tissue repertoires resembled each other significantly more than in basal-like breast cancer. T-cell repertoire diversity in tumors was found to be lower than in lymph nodes but higher than in nontumor tissue, and preferential V and J gene usage was observed.

The axillary draining lymph nodes of breast cancer patients were the source of the lymph node samples. This clonotype was seen ten or more times. Its antigen is not yet known. Base qualities are not recorded, but no much larger clone differs from it by a single base. Between the V and J ends, shortened by 3 bases and 1 base respectively, the junction contains 7 bases. In the germline V gene, CDR1 corresponds to SGHVS and CDR2 to FQNEAQ. Measured from the cysteine to the phenylalanine, the CDR3 is 13 residues long. Kept here is only the CDR3 DNA, which spans 39 bases and is read in frame from base 1. The rearrangement combines TRBV7-8 with TRBJ2-7, with the D segment identity uncertain. This receptor was obtained from a female donor with breast cancer. Some clones in this sample may be carry-over from other donors' samples. The sample consisted of axillary lymph node tissue. In nucleotides, the sequence is TGTGCCAGCAGCTTCAGGTTTTCCTACGAGCAGTACTTC. Its amino acids are CASSFRFSYEQYF.